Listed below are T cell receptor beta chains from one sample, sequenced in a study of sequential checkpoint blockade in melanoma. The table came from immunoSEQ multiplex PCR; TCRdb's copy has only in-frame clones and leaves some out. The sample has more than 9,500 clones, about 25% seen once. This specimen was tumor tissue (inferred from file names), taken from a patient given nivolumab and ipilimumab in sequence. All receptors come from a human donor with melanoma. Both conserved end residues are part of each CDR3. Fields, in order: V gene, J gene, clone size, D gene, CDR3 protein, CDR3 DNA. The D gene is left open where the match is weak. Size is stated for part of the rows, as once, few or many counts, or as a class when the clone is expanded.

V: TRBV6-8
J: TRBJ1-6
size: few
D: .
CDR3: CASSYRGAGSPLHF
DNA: TGTGCCAGCAGTTACAGGGGAGCGGGTTCACCCCTCCACTTT

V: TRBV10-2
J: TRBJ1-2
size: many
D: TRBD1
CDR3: CASVGTGGRGYTF
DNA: TGCGCCAGCGTAGGGACAGGGGGCAGGGGCTACACCTTC

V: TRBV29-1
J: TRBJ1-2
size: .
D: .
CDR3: CSVDSVRGYPNYGYTF
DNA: TGCAGCGTTGATAGCGTAAGGGGATATCCTAACTATGGCTACACCTTC

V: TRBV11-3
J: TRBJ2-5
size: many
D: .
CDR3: CASSSLRGAQETQYF
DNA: TGTGCCAGCAGCTCATTACGGGGGGCCCAAGAGACCCAGTACTTC

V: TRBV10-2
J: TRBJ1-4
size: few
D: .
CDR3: CASSEWGRRATNEKLFF
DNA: TGCGCCAGCAGTGAGTGGGGGAGGAGGGCAACTAATGAAAAACTGTTTTTT

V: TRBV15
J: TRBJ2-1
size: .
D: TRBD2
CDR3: CATSRDRVGLGVNEQFF
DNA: TGTGCCACCAGCAGAGATAGGGTGGGACTAGGGGTCAATGAGCAGTTCTTC

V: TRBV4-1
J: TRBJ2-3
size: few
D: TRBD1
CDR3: CASSQGPGQLLGTDTQYF
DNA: TGCGCCAGCAGCCAAGGACCGGGACAGCTATTGGGGACAGATACGCAGTATTTT

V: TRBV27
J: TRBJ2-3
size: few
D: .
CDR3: CASSYATNTDTQYF
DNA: TGTGCCAGCAGTTATGCGACTAACACAGATACGCAGTATTTT

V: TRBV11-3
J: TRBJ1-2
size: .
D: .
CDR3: CASSLDPLNYGYTF
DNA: TGTGCCAGCAGCTTGGACCCACTTAACTATGGCTACACCTTC

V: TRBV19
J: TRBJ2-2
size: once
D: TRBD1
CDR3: CASRPTGDRELFF
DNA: TGTGCCAGTCGACCGACAGGGGACCGGGAGCTGTTTTTT

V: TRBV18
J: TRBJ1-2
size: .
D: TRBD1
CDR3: CASSPRDRGTANYGYTF
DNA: TGTGCCAGCTCACCACGGGACAGGGGCACAGCTAACTATGGCTACACCTTC

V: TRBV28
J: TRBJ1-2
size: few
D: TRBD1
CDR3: CASSWTGMTNYGYTF
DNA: TGTGCCAGCAGTTGGACAGGGATGACTAACTATGGCTACACCTTC

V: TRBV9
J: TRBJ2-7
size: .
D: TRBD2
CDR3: CASSNTGTRSYEQYF
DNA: TGTGCCAGCAGCAACACCGGGACTAGGTCCTACGAGCAGTACTTC

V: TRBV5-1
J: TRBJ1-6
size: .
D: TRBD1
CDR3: CASSLARQGVGYNSPLHF
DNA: TGCGCCAGCAGCTTGGCTCGACAGGGTGTCGGGTATAATTCACCCCTCCACTTT

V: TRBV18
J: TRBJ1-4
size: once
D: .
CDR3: CASSPTARGVGEKLFF
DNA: TGTGCCAGCTCACCAACCGCCAGGGGAGTAGGTGAAAAACTGTTTTTT

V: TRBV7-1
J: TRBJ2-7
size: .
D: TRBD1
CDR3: CASNRQGGYEQYF
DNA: TGTGCCAGCAACCGACAGGGTGGCTACGAGCAGTACTTC

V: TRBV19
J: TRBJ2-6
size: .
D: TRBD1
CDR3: CASSRTGSAGANVLTF
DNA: TGTGCCAGTAGTCGGACAGGGAGCGCTGGGGCCAACGTCCTGACTTTC

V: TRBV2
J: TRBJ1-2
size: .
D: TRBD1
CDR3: CASSSFRTGAFNYGYTF
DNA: TGTGCCAGCAGCTCCTTTCGGACAGGGGCCTTCAACTATGGCTACACCTTC

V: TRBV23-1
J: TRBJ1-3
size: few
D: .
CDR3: CASSLDEGSAGNTIYF
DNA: TGCGCCAGCAGCTTGGATGAAGGGAGCGCCGGAAACACCATATATTTT

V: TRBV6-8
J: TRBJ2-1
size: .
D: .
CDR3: CASSRQVYNEQFF
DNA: TGTGCCAGCAGTAGACAGGTTTACAATGAGCAGTTCTTC

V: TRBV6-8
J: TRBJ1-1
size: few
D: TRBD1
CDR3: CASSLRDSDTEAFF
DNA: TGTGCCAGCAGCCTCCGGGACAGTGACACTGAAGCTTTCTTT

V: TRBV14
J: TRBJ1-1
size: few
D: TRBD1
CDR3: CASRRQGGDTEAFF
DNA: TGTGCCAGCAGACGACAGGGAGGGGACACTGAAGCTTTCTTT

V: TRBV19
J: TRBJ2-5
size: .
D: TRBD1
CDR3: CASTQGTAKGETQYF
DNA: TGTGCCAGTACCCAAGGGACAGCGAAGGGAGAGACCCAGTACTTC

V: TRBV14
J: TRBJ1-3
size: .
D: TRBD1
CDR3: CASSQVGQGSYTIYF
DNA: TGTGCCAGCAGCCAAGTTGGACAGGGGTCGTACACCATATATTTT

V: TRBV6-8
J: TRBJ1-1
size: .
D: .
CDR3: CASSYSGGTEAFF
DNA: TGTGCCAGCAGTTACTCGGGTGGCACTGAAGCTTTCTTT

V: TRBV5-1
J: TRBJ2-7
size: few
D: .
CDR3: CASSDGTRSYEQYF
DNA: TGCGCCAGCAGCGACGGGACAAGGTCCTACGAGCAGTACTTC

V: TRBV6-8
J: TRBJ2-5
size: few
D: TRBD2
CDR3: CASSYAAGGTSIETQYF
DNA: TGTGCCAGCAGTTACGCCGCGGGGGGAACCTCAATAGAGACCCAGTACTTC